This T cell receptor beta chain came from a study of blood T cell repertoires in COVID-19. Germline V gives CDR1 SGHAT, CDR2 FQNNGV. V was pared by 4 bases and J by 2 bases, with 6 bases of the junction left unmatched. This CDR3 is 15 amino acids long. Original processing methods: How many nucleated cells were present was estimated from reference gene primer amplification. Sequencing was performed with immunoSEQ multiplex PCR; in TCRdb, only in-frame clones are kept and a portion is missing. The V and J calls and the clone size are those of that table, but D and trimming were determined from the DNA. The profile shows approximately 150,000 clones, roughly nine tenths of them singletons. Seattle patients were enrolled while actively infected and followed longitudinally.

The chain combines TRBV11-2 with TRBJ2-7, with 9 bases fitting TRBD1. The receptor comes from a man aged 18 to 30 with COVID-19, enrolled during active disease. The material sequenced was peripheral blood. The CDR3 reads CASSSWTGVAYEQYF. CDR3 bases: TGTGCCAGCAGCTCTTGGACAGGGGTCGCCTACGAGCAGTACTTC.